The present T cell receptor (beta chain) was sequenced within a study of blood T cell repertoires in COVID-19. At the level of the study: Specimens from acute and convalescent COVID-19 originated in the United States, Italy and Spain.

Those who participated ranged in age from roughly 18 to 90 years and resided in about two dozen US areas. Participant reports of clinical history set cohort assignment. Exposed participants encountered a COVID-19 case during the 2 weeks preceding study entry. Germline CDR1 and CDR2: SGHDN and FVKESK. The CDR3 consists of 18 residues. The V gene end was trimmed by 0 bases and the J gene end by 3 bases; junction bases not matched to a gene: 11. Sequencing used immunoSEQ multiplex PCR; TCRdb keeps in-frame clones, though not all of them. This table holds under 400,000 clones, roughly 90% found once. This rearrangement joins TRBV14 to TRBJ1-2, with 9 bases lining up with TRBD1. The TCR sequence derives from a woman in her thirties who had been exposed to COVID-19. The sequencing input was PBMCs or T cells enriched from blood (not recorded which). This CDR3 is CASSQDGLWDREHYGYTF. As DNA, the CDR3 is TGTGCCAGCAGCCAAGATGGCTTATGGGACAGGGAGCACTATGGCTACACCTTC.